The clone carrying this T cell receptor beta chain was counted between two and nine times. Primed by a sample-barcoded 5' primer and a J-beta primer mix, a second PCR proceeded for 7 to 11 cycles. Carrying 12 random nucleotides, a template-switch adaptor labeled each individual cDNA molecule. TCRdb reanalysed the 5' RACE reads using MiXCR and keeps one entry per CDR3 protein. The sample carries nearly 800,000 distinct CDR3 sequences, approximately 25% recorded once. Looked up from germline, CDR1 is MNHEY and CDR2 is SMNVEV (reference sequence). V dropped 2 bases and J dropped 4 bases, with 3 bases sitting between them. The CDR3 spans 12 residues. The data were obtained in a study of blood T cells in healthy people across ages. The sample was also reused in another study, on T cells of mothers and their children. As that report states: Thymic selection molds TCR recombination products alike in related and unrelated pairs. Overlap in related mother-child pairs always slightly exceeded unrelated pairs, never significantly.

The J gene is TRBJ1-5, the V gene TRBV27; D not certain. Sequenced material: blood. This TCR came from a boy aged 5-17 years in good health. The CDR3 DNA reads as TGTGCCAGCAGTTTACGGAATCAGCCCCAGCATTTT. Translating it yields CASSLRNQPQHF.